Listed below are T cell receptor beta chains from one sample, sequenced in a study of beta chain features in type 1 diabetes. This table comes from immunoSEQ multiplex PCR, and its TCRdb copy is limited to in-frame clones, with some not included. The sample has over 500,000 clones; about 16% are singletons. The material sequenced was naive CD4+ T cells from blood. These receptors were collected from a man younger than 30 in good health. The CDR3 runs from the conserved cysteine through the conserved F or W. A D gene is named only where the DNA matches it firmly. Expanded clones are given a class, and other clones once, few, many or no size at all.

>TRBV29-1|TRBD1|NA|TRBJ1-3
CSVEARDRGPGNTIYF
TGCAGCGTTGAAGCCCGGGACAGGGGGCCTGGAAACACCATATATTTT
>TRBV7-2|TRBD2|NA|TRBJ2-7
CASSFALAGGPYEQYF
TGTGCCAGCAGCTTTGCCCTAGCGGGAGGGCCATACGAGCAGTACTTC
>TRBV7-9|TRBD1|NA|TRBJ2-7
CASSTRQGSDF
TGTGCCAGCAGCACTCGACAGGGTTCGGACTTC
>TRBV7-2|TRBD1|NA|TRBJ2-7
CASSFTGGYEQYF
TGTGCCAGCAGCTTTACAGGGGGATACGAGCAGTACTTC
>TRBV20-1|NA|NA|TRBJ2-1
CSARGHNEQFF
TGCAGTGCTAGAGGACACAATGAGCAGTTCTTC
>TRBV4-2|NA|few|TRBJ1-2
CASSQDLGNQIYGYTF
TGTGCCAGCAGCCAAGATCTCGGTAACCAAATCTATGGCTACACCTTC
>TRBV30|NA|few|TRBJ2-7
CAWRKWAGRTYEQYF
TGTGCCTGGAGGAAGTGGGCAGGGCGGACCTACGAGCAGTACTTC
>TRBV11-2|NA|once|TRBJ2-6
CASSSRPNLQRSGANVLTF
TGTGCCAGCAGCTCACGCCCCAACCTCCAACGCTCTGGGGCCAACGTCCTGACTTTC
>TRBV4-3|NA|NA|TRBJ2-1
CASSQDGRGQFF
TGCGCCAGCAGCCAAGATGGCAGGGGGCAGTTCTTC
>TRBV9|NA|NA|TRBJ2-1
CASSVASFYEQFF
TGTGCCAGCAGCGTAGCCAGTTTTTATGAGCAGTTCTTC
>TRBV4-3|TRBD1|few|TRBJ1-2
CASSHVTGTGGIGYTF
TGCGCCAGCAGCCATGTTACCGGGACAGGGGGCATTGGCTACACCTTC
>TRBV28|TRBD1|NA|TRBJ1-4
CASRNNDRGSNEKLFF
TGTGCCAGCAGAAACAATGACAGGGGATCTAATGAAAAACTGTTTTTT
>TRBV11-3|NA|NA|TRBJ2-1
CASSLPESNEQFF
TGTGCCAGCAGCCTCCCTGAGTCGAATGAGCAGTTCTTC
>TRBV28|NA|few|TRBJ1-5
CASSLSGIWGNQPQHF
TGTGCCAGCAGTTTAAGCGGCATATGGGGCAATCAGCCCCAGCATTTT
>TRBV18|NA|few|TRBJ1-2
CASSQRTDSSHGYTF
TGTGCCAGCTCACAGAGAACCGATAGCAGTCATGGCTACACCTTC
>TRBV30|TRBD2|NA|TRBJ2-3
CAWSLLAAPDTQYF
TGTGCCTGGAGTCTCCTAGCGGCCCCAGATACGCAGTATTTT
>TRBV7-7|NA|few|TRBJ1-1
CASSPTQGPTEAFF
TGTGCTAGCAGCCCGACCCAGGGCCCCACTGAAGCTTTCTTT
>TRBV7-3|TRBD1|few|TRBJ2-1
CASSFGQGSYNEQFF
TGTGCCAGCAGCTTCGGACAGGGCTCCTACAATGAGCAGTTCTTC
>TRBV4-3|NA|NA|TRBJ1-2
CASSQQQEISGYTF
TGCGCCAGCAGCCAGCAACAGGAGATAAGTGGCTACACCTTC
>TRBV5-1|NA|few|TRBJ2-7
CASSFQGPYEQYF
TGCGCCAGCAGCTTCCAGGGTCCCTACGAGCAGTACTTC
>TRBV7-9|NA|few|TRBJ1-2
CASSLGIPGRKTSYGYTF
TGTGCCAGCAGCTTAGGGATCCCGGGGCGGAAGACCTCCTATGGCTACACCTTC
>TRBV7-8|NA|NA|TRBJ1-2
CASSQSPTGPGYTF
TGTGCCAGCAGCCAATCCCCTACAGGGCCTGGCTACACCTTC
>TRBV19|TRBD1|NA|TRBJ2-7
CASSISGTGSYEQYF
TGTGCCAGTAGTATCTCCGGGACAGGTTCCTACGAGCAGTACTTC
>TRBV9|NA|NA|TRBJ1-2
CASSGTENYGYTF
TGTGCCAGCAGCGGGACAGAGAACTATGGCTACACCTTC
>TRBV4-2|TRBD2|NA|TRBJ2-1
CASSQDSSGGIYNEQFF
TGTGCCAGCAGCCAAGACTCCTCCGGGGGGATATACAATGAGCAGTTCTTC
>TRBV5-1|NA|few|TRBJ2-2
CASSLVGSGELFF
TGCGCCAGCAGCTTGGTGGGGTCCGGGGAGCTGTTTTTT
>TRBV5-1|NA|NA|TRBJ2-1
CASSIPLVLVYNEQFF
TGCGCCAGCAGCATCCCGCTAGTCCTGGTTTACAATGAGCAGTTCTTC
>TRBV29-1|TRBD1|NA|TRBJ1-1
CSVVWWGRGLEAFF
TGCAGCGTTGTGTGGTGGGGCAGGGGGCTTGAAGCTTTCTTT
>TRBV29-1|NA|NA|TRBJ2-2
CSAGRSVNTGELFF
TGCAGCGCGGGACGGTCAGTGAACACCGGGGAGCTGTTTTTT
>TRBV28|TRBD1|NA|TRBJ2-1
CASLDLPGQGHNEQFF
TGTGCCAGTTTAGATTTACCGGGACAGGGGCATAATGAGCAGTTCTTC
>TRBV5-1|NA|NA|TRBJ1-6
CASSLAGGSYNSPLHF
TGCGCCAGCAGCTTGGCTGGGGGTTCCTATAATTCACCCCTCCACTTT
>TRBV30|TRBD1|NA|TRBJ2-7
CAWRGQGFGYEQYF
TGTGCCTGGAGGGGACAGGGTTTTGGCTACGAGCAGTACTTC
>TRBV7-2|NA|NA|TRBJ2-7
CASRGGNYEQYF
TGTGCCAGCAGGGGGGGCAACTACGAGCAGTACTTC
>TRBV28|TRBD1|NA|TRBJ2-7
CASSRDRVLPGQYF
TGTGCCAGCAGCCGGGACAGGGTCCTTCCGGGGCAGTACTTC
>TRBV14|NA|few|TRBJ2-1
CASSQTGFRSSYNEQFF
TGTGCCAGCAGCCAAACGGGATTCCGGAGCTCCTACAATGAGCAGTTCTTC